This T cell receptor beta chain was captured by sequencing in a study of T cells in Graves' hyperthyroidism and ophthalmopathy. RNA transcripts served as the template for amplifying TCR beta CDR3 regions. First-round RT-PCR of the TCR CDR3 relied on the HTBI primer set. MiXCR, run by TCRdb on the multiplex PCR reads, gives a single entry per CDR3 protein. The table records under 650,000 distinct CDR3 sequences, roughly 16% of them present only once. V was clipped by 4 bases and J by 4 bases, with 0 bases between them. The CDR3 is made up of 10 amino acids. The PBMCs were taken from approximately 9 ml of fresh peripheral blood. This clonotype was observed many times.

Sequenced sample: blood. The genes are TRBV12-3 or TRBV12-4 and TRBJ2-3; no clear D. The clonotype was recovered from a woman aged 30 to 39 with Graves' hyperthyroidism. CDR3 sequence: CASSSDTQYF. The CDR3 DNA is TGTGCCAGCAGTTCAGATACGCAGTATTTT.